Listed below are T cell receptor beta chains from one sample, sequenced in a study of tumor and adjacent non-tumor tissue in lung cancer. TCRdb called the multiplex PCR reads again in MiXCR, with one record for every CDR3 protein. Seen here are roughly 90,000 distinct CDR3 sequences, around 82% observed once, and the top ten hold roughly a fifth. Material: distant non-tumor lung tissue. The receptor set was obtained from a woman between 50 and 59 years old with non-small cell lung cancer. Each CDR3 is given without its conserved first and last residue.

V gene	J gene	CDR3 length	CDR3 protein
TRBV29-1	TRBJ2-7	15	SVEVPSGAYNSYEQY
TRBV6-5	TRBJ2-7	13	ANRPPRTTSYEQY
TRBV6-1	TRBJ2-7	11	ARSAGGGYDQY
TRBV24-1	TRBJ2-1	12	ATSDSLAWDELF
TRBV10-3	TRBJ2-1	12	ANSPAVSCNVQF
TRBV29-1	TRBJ2-7	12	SFISGKAFHGQY
TRBV6-6	TRBJ2-3	13	VNSYSPTVGDTQY
TRBV12-3/TRBV12-4	TRBJ1-1	10	ASSDGQGGSF
TRBV11-2	TRBJ1-5	11	AGSLGETQPHH
TRBV5-1	TRBJ1-5	12	ASSSAGDSQLQH
TRBV6-5	.	12	TSTSSGSFYEQF
TRBV11-2	TRBJ2-7	13	ASSSLGGWWFEQY
TRBV19	TRBJ1-2	11	ASSILQDFGYT
TRBV6-2/TRBV6-3	TRBJ2-6	15	ASSQSGAFSGANVLT
TRBV7-9	TRBJ2-3	12	ASIPSGSTEAQF
TRBV10-3	TRBJ1-5	11	VIQRYSNQPQH
TRBV12-3/TRBV12-4	TRBJ2-1	17	ASSSYRIMMDSTCNEQF
TRBV5-4	TRBJ2-3	13	ASSLSVTSPDTQN
TRBV20-1	TRBJ2-7	15	SAEWKGPLPRSYEHY
TRBV6-6	TRBJ2-1	13	TSSPQAAPYNEQF
TRBV6-1	TRBJ1-5	12	VSSGVSEAQPQH
TRBV11-2	TRBJ2-5	12	ASSFSGAPETRY
TRBV9	TRBJ2-1	14	VSSKYGTGGRNEQF
TRBV6-2/TRBV6-3	TRBJ2-1	15	ASSWELAVRSYNERF
TRBV10-3	TRBJ2-3	15	ANSESAGPGVTDTQY
TRBV11-2	TRBJ2-7	12	TSSLTDGAYERY
TRBV11-3	TRBJ2-1	16	ISSDRGVGGDSAIEQF
TRBV6-5	TRBJ2-2	14	AGNRFTGTGTGELF
TRBV11-2	TRBJ2-7	10	ASSLSSGGRY
TRBV12-3/TRBV12-4	TRBJ2-1	12	VSGTTKDYNEQF
TRBV5-1	TRBJ2-1	13	AGSLIEREVGEQF
TRBV6-2/TRBV6-3	TRBJ2-2	9	ASIKTGELF
TRBV5-1	TRBJ2-7	11	ASRLAGDYEQY
TRBV4-2	TRBJ2-1	11	ASSLKGDSEQF
TRBV10-3	TRBJ2-7	15	AISSREGTGRSYEQY
TRBV20-1	TRBJ2-1	10	SASPDFGEQF
TRBV4-2	TRBJ1-5	13	ASSQQEGSNQPQH
TRBV5-1	TRBJ2-7	15	ASSPVGLGDRDYGQY
TRBV29-1	TRBJ2-1	15	SVEGLERWGMGNEQF
TRBV11-2	TRBJ2-1	11	ASSLESFNEQF
TRBV5-1	TRBJ1-5	14	ANSLGGTGADRPQH
TRBV12-3/TRBV12-4	TRBJ2-2	13	ANSSQILGRGELF
TRBV10-3	TRBJ2-1	12	AKPPDGSYNEQF
TRBV10-3	TRBJ1-1	11	AIRAQSNTEAF
TRBV7-9	TRBJ2-7	11	VSSTGTDCEQY
TRBV6-5	TRBJ2-2	17	ASSLRPPGQERRIGELF
TRBV6-2/TRBV6-3	TRBJ2-3	13	ASSYSPQSIDTQY
TRBV6-5	TRBJ2-1	15	GNSYVSGRGLYNEQF
TRBV11-2	TRBJ2-2	14	ASSLGGVAGTGELV
TRBV6-6	TRBJ2-7	9	ASTYDYKQY